This T cell receptor beta chain was captured by sequencing in a study of cytomegalovirus exposure and HLA in healthy donors. This clone was detected only a few times. This PCR relied on a set of 60 Vbeta primers and 13 Jbeta primers. Generated by immunoSEQ multiplex PCR, the TCRdb table keeps only in-frame clones and is missing some. This sample has 150,000 to 200,000 clones, with 77% found just once. Germline V gene sequence: CDR1 SGHRS, CDR2 YFSETQ. V gave up 0 bases and J gave up 0 bases; unmatched junction bases: 7. The length of the CDR3 is 19 residues. The material sequenced was PBMCs. The V call is TRBV5-1, the J call TRBJ1-6, with 9 bases aligning to TRBD1. This clonotype was obtained from a female donor in good health and CMV-seronegative. DNA of the CDR3: TGCGCCAGCAGCTTGGAGAGTACAGGGGGCGCCTCCTATAATTCACCCCTCCACTTT. The encoded protein is CASSLESTGGASYNSPLHF.